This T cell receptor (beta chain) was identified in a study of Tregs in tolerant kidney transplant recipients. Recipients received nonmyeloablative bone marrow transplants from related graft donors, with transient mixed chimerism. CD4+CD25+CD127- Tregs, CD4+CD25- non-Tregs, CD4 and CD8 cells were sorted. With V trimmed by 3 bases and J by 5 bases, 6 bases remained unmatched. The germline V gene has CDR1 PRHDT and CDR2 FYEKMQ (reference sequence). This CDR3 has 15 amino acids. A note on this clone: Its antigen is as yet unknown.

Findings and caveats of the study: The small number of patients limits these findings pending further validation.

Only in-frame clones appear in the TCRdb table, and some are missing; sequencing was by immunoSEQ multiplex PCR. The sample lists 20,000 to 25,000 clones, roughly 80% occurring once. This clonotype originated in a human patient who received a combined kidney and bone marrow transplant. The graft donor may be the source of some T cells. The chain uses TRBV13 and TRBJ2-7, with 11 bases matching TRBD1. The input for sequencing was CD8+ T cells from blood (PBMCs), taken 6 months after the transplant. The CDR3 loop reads CASSFQGQGAHEQYF. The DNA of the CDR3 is TGTGCCAGCAGCTTCCAAGGACAGGGGGCCCACGAGCAGTACTTC.